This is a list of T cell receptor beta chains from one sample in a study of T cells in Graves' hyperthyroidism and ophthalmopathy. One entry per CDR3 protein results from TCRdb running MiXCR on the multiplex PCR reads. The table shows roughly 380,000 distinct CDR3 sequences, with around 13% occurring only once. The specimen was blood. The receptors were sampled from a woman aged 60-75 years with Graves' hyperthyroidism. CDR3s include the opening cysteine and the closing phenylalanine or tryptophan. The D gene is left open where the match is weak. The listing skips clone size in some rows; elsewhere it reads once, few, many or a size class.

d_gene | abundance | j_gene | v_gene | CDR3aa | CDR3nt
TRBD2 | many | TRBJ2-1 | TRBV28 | CASSRPTSGRRLKRNEQFF | TGTGCCAGCAGCCGCCCCACTAGCGGGAGAAGATTAAAAAGAAATGAGCAGTTCTTC
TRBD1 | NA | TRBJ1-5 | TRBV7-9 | CASSLTGGPYSNQPQHF | TGTGCCAGCAGCCTGACAGGGGGACCTTATAGCAATCAGCCCCAGCATTTT
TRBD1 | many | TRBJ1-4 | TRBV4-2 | CASSRLRTGKATNEKLFF | TGTGCCAGCAGCCGACTACGGACAGGAAAAGCAACTAATGAAAAACTGTTTTTT
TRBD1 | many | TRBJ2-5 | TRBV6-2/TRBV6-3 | CASKRGQGHKTQYF | TGTGCCAGCAAAAGAGGACAGGGCCACAAGACCCAGTACTTC
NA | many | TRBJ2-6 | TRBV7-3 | CASSQNPSGANVLTF | TGTGCCAGCAGTCAAAATCCCTCTGGGGCCAACGTCCTGACTTTC
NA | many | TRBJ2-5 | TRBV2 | CASSERLALQETQYF | TGTGCCAGCAGTGAACGGCTAGCGCTTCAAGAGACCCAGTACTTC
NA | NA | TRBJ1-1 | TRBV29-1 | CSVHLRLVDTEAFF | TGCAGCGTTCATCTCCGGTTGGTTGACACTGAAGCTTTCTTT
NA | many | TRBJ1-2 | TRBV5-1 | CASSLGTRHYGYTF | TGCGCCAGCAGCTTAGGGACAAGACACTATGGCTACACCTTC
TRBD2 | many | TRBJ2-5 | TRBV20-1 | CSARPYRASGRLSETQYF | TGCAGTGCTAGGCCCTATCGGGCTAGCGGGAGGCTCAGTGAGACCCAGTACTTC
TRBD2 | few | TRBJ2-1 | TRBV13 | CASSSWTSSNEQFF | TGTGCCAGCAGCTCTTGGACTAGCAGCAATGAGCAGTTCTTC
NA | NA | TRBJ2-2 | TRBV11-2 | CASSPRGARNTGELFF | TGTGCCAGCAGCCCCCGGGGAGCACGGAACACCGGGGAGCTGTTTTTT
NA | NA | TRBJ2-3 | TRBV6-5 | CASSYGIDSDTQYF | TGTGCCAGCAGTTACGGGATTGATAGCGATACGCAGTATTTT
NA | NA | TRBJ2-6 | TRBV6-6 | CASSYSIGPSGANVLTF | TGTGCCAGCAGTTACTCGATTGGACCCTCTGGGGCCAACGTCCTGACTTTC
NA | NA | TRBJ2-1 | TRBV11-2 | CASSSVFHNEQFF | TGTGCCAGCAGCTCGGTTTTTCACAATGAGCAGTTCTTC
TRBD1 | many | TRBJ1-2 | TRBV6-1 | CASSEVPGQGFYGYTF | TGTGCCAGCAGTGAAGTACCGGGACAGGGCTTCTATGGCTACACCTTC
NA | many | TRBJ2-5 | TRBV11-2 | CASSLDRGTQYF | TGTGCCAGCAGCTTAGATCGGGGGACCCAGTACTTC
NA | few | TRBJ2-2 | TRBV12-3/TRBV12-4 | CASRKTGELFF | TGTGCCAGCCGGAAGACCGGGGAGCTGTTTTTT
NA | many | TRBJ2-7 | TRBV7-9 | CASSSDYEQYF | TGTGCCAGCAGCTCCGACTACGAGCAGTACTTC
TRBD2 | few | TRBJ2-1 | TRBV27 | CASSVGLAQYNEQFF | TGTGCCAGCAGTGTGGGACTAGCGCAATACAATGAGCAGTTCTTC
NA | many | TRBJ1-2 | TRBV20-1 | CSASPGGPRGYTF | TGCAGTGCGTCTCCTGGGGGGCCTAGGGGCTACACCTTC
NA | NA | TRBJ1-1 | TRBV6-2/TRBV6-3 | CASRQDRPLNTEAFF | TGTGCCAGCAGACAGGACAGACCATTGAACACTGAAGCTTTCTTT
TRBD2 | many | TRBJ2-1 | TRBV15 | CATSRDVAGDLNEQFF | TGTGCCACCAGCAGAGATGTAGCGGGAGATTTAAATGAGCAGTTCTTC
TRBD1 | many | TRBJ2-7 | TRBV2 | CASRNLRGRRDEQYF | TGTGCCAGCAGAAATCTAAGGGGGCGCCGGGACGAGCAGTACTTC
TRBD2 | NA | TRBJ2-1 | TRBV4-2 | CASSEAGLADYNEQFF | TGTGCCAGCAGCGAAGCTGGACTAGCGGACTACAATGAGCAGTTCTTC
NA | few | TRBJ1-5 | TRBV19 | CASSGGADNQPQHF | TGTGCCAGTAGCGGGGGGGCGGACAATCAGCCCCAGCATTTT
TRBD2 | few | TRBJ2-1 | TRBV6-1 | CASRTLLAGGVSEQFF | TGTGCCAGCAGAACACTACTAGCGGGAGGGGTGTCGGAGCAGTTCTTC
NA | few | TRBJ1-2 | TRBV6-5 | CASSRLGTEVNYGYTF | TGTGCCAGCAGTCGCCTGGGGACGGAAGTTAACTATGGCTACACCTTC
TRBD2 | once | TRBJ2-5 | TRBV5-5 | CASSLTPTTSGIETQYF | TGTGCCAGCAGCTTGACCCCCACTACTAGCGGGATAGAGACCCAGTACTTC
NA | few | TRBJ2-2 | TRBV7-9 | CASRRGMNTGELFF | TGTGCCAGCAGGCGAGGGATGAACACCGGGGAGCTGTTTTTT
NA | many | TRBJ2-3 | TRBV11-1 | CASSLGLGGTDTQYF | TGTGCCAGCAGCTTAGGCCTGGGGGGAACAGATACGCAGTATTTT
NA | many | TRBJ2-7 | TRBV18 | CASSPGGQLYEQYF | TGTGCCAGCTCACCGGGGGGACAGCTCTACGAGCAGTACTTC
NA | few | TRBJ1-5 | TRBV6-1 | CASRGGLSNQPQHF | TGTGCCAGCAGGGGGGGATTAAGCAATCAGCCCCAGCATTTT
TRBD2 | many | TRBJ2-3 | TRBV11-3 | CASSGAGLITDTQYF | TGTGCCAGCAGCGGGGCGGGACTAATCACAGATACGCAGTATTTT
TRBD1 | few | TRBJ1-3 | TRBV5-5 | CASWTGDGTGNTIYF | TGTGCCAGCTGGACAGGGGACGGTACTGGAAACACCATATATTTT
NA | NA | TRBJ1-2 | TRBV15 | CATSRDGGGYGYTF | TGTGCCACCAGCAGAGATGGGGGCGGCTATGGCTACACCTTC
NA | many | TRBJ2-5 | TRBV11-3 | CASSSRAPGETQYF | TGTGCCAGCAGCTCCAGGGCGCCCGGAGAGACCCAGTACTTC
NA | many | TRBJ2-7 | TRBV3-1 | CASSVQGTYEQYF | TGTGCCAGCAGTGTACAGGGCACCTACGAGCAGTACTTC
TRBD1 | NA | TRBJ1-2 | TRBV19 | CASSIPRQGDGYTF | TGTGCCAGTAGTATCCCCCGACAGGGTGATGGCTACACCTTC
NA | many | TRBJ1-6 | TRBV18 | CASSPLSGTLHF | TGTGCCAGCTCACCACTCAGCGGCACCCTCCACTTT
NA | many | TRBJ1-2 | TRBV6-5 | CASSYSVAGGYGYTF | TGTGCCAGCAGTTACTCTGTTGCGGGGGGCTATGGCTACACCTTC
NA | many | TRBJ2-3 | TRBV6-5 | CASSYRQGTDTQYF | TGTGCCAGCAGTTACAGGCAGGGCACAGATACGCAGTATTTT
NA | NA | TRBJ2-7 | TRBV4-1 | CASSQTSHGLYEQYF | TGCGCCAGCAGCCAAACCTCCCACGGACTCTACGAGCAGTACTTC
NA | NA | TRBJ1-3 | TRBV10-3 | CAISESLSSGNTIYF | TGTGCCATCAGTGAGTCGCTCAGCTCTGGAAACACCATATATTTT
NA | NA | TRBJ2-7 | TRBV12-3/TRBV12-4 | CASSSFQGPGLVEQYF | TGTGCCAGCAGTTCGTTTCAGGGGCCCGGATTAGTCGAGCAGTACTTC
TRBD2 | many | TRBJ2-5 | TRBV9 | CASSPRGAGGFGETQYF | TGTGCCAGCAGCCCCCGGGGGGCGGGAGGATTCGGGGAGACCCAGTACTTC
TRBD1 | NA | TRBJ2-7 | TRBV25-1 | CASSVVTGNSYEQYF | TGTGCCAGCAGTGTTGTGACAGGGAACTCCTACGAGCAGTACTTC
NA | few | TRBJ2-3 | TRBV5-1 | CASSLGRGSTDTQYF | TGCGCCAGCAGCTTGGGGCGCGGGAGCACAGATACGCAGTATTTT
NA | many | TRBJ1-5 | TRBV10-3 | CAISQINQPQHF | TGTGCCATCAGCCAGATCAATCAGCCCCAGCATTTT
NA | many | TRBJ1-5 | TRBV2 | CASTTGLYSNQPQHF | TGTGCCAGCACGACAGGTTTATATAGCAATCAGCCCCAGCATTTT
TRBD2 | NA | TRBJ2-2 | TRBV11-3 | CASSGLAGTLHTGELFF | TGTGCCAGCAGCGGACTAGCGGGAACGTTGCACACCGGGGAGCTGTTTTTT
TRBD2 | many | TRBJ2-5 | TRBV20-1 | CSARLAGGRETQYF | TGCAGTGCTCGACTAGCGGGAGGGCGAGAGACCCAGTACTTC
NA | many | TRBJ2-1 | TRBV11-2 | CASSYTRSAFTNNEQFF | TGTGCCAGCAGCTATACCCGCTCCGCCTTCACAAACAATGAGCAGTTCTTC
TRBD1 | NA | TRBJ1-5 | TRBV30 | CAWSPGTAIFNQPQHF | TGTGCCTGGAGTCCAGGGACAGCCATTTTCAATCAGCCCCAGCATTTT
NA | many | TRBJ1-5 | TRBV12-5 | CASGLGLTAISNQPQHF | TGTGCTAGTGGTTTGGGCCTGACAGCAATTAGCAATCAGCCCCAGCATTTT
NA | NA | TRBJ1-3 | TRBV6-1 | CASSDAGTPSGNTIYF | TGTGCCAGCAGTGACGCCGGGACACCCTCTGGAAACACCATATATTTT